Following are 16 T cell receptor beta chains from one sample sequenced in a study of blood T cell repertoires in COVID-19. Measured with immunoSEQ multiplex PCR; TCRdb has only the in-frame clones, and not every one. The sample records 200,000 to 250,000 clones, 80% to 85% being singletons. Sequenced material: peripheral blood. These receptors originate from a man aged 25 to 40 with active or convalescent COVID-19.

This rearrangement joins TRBV28 to TRBJ1-2; tentative D call: TRBD1 (6 bases). Trimming removed 10 bases at V and 4 bases at J, with 10 bases between. Germline V gene lookup returns CDR1 MDHEN and CDR2 SYDVKM. This CDR3 contains 11 residues. CDR3 residues: CATQGGYGYTF. DNA of the CDR3: TGTGCCACCCAAGGGGGCTATGGCTACACCTTC.

This clone was picked up a small number of times. The V call is TRBV28, the J call TRBJ1-6; 8 bases are a match to TRBD1. CDR1 and CDR2 (germline): MDHEN, SYDVKM. After removal of 2 bases from V and 14 bases from J, the junction contained 8 bases not matched to a gene. The CDR3 has 14 amino acids. The CDR3 reads CASSLGQGARSLHF. The DNA of the CDR3 is TGTGCCAGCAGTTTAGGGCAGGGGGCAAGGTCCCTCCACTTT.

This chain joins TRBV19 and TRBJ1-6, with D perhaps matching TRBD1 (6 bases). Germline CDR1 LNHDA, CDR2 SQIVND (reference sequence). V lost 6 bases to trimming and J lost 7 bases, with 16 bases between them. CDR3 length equals 15 residues. CDR3 DNA sequence: TGTGCCAGTAGCCATAACAGGGTGAGGAATTCACCCCTCCACTTT. Protein sequence: CASSHNRVRNSPLHF.

The CDR3 DNA reads TGTGCCAGCAGTTTAGGGACTAGCATTCAGAATGAGCAGTTCTTC. Its translation: CASSLGTSIQNEQFF. The gene calls are TRBV28 and TRBJ2-1; the match to TRBD2 covers 9 bases. Losses at the gene ends were 2 bases for V and 7 bases for J; bases not matched to a gene: 6. The CDR3 spans 15 residues. Germline V CDR1 and CDR2: MDHEN, SYDVKM. Based on the CDR3 plus reference TRBV28 and TRBJ2-1, the full variable domain is DVKVTQSSRYLVKRTGEKVFLECVQDMDHENMFWYRQDPGLGLRLIYFSYDVKMKEKGDIPEGYSVSREKKERFSLILESASTNQTSMYLCASSLGTSIQNEQFFGPGTRLTVL.

The chain couples TRBV27 to TRBJ2-2; 7 bases are shared with TRBD2. Germline CDR1 is MNHEY and CDR2 is SMNVEV (reference sequence). J lost 6 bases, V lost 3 bases, and 4 bases had no gene match. The CDR3 runs to 14 residues. CDR3 protein: CASSFVAGPGELFF. CDR3 DNA sequence: TGTGCCAGCAGTTTTGTAGCGGGTCCCGGGGAGCTGTTTTTT.

On this clone: Other DNA sequences in the sample encode the same CDR3. V usage is TRBV30 and J usage is TRBJ1-5, with D possibly being TRBD1 (6 bases). Per the germline V gene, CDR1 is GTSNPN and CDR2 is SVGIG (reference sequence). V shed 2 bases and J shed 7 bases, with 18 bases lying between them. This CDR3 has 15 residues. The CDR3 nucleotides read TGTGCCTGGAGTAGGGGCAGGGGCGGGGGGCAGCCCCAGCATTTT. Its translation is CAWSRGRGGGQPQHF.

The chain is built from TRBV9 and TRBJ2-1; TRBD2 matches at 10 bases. The CDR3 consists of 15 residues. Germline-derived CDR1 and CDR2 are SGDLS and YYNGEE. The J segment lost 5 bases and the V segment lost 4 bases, leaving 6 bases of the junction unmatched. The DNA for the CDR3 is TGTGCCAGCAGCCCGAGGACTAGCGGAGACAATGAGCAGTTCTTC. Protein sequence: CASSPRTSGDNEQFF.

This chain uses TRBV4-2 with TRBJ2-1, with TRBD2 identical over 10 bases. The CDR3 consists of 20 residues. J was trimmed by 3 bases and V by 0 bases; bases with no gene match: 14. Per the germline V gene, CDR1 is LGHNA and CDR2 is YNFKEQ. CDR3 bases: TGTGCCAGCAGCCAAGATAGGGTGTGGCTAGCGGGGGATGACTACAATGAGCAGTTCTTC. Residues: CASSQDRVWLAGDDYNEQFF.

In DNA form, the CDR3 reads TGTGCCAGCAGTTTCGAGGATACCACCTACAATGAGCAGTTCTTC. It yields the protein CASSFEDTTYNEQFF. This chain uses TRBV6-6 with TRBJ2-1; D unresolved. The CDR3 loop spans 15 amino acids. Germline V lookup: CDR1 MNHNY, CDR2 SVGAGI (reference sequence). V lost 4 bases and J 2 bases, leaving 12 bases between the germline ends.

This chain connects TRBV18 to TRBJ1-1; 9 bases align to TRBD1. The germline V gene has CDR1 KGHSH and CDR2 LQKENI. The CDR3 has 14 residues. V dropped 6 bases and J dropped 6; count of bases not matched to a gene: 8. CDR3 sequence (DNA): TGTGCCAGCTCTCCTGACAGGGGGGTTGCTGAAGCTTTCTTT. Residues: CASSPDRGVAEAFF.

The chain couples TRBV5-1 to TRBJ1-4, with D tentatively TRBD1 (6 bases). Germline V lookup: CDR1 SGHRS, CDR2 YFSETQ. This CDR3 is 16 amino acids long. V was pared by 4 bases and J by 5 bases, with 18 bases between. The CDR3 sequence is CASSPLPTGSNEKLFF. The CDR3 DNA follows: TGCGCCAGCAGCCCCCTCCCGACAGGCTCGAATGAAAAACTGTTTTTT.

The V and J genes are TRBV27 and TRBJ2-1; 10 nucleotides align to TRBD2. Germline lookup yields CDR1 MNHEY and CDR2 SMNVEV (reference sequence). V shed 5 bases and J 5 bases; nucleotides not matched to a gene: 6. The CDR3 totals 15 residues. The CDR3 DNA sequence: TGTGCCAGCAGTCCAGGGACTAGCGCCAACAATGAGCAGTTCTTC. This gives the protein CASSPGTSANNEQFF.

J is TRBJ1-6 and V is TRBV5-4; 9 bases map to TRBD1. In germline, CDR1 is SGHNT, CDR2 YYREEE (reference sequence). After removal of 3 bases from V and 9 bases from J, the junction contained 7 bases not matched to a gene. This CDR3 is built from 15 residues. The DNA for the CDR3 is TGTGCCAGCAGCTGGGGCAGGACAGGGGCTTCACCCCTCCACTTT. It specifies CASSWGRTGASPLHF.

This chain uses TRBV25-1 with TRBJ2-7, with TRBD1 identical over 10 bases. Trimming cost V 2 bases and J 6 bases; bases outside gene matches: 10. The CDR3 runs 16 residues. Germline V gene lookup returns CDR1 MGHDK and CDR2 SYGVNS. CDR3 in amino acids: CASSEGGGTGDVEQYF. In nucleotides, the CDR3 is TGTGCCAGCAGTGAAGGGGGAGGGACAGGGGATGTCGAGCAGTACTTC.

Remarks on this clone: Within the sample, other DNA sequences also encode this same CDR3. The chain's CDR3 is CASSLKWTSGQETQYF. CDR3 nucleotides: TGTGCCAGCAGCTTGAAGTGGACTAGCGGGCAAGAGACCCAGTACTTC. This chain uses TRBV5-4 with TRBJ2-5, with TRBD2 identical over 11 bases. Germline CDR1 SGHNT, CDR2 YYREEE (reference sequence). The CDR3 length is 16 residues. The V gene end was trimmed by 1 base and the J gene end by 2 bases; junction bases not matched to a gene: 4. The full variable domain, in which reference TRBV5-4 and TRBJ2-5 provide the parts outside the CDR3, is ETGVTQSPTHLIKTRGQQVTLRCSSQSGHNTVSWYQQALGQGPQFIFQYYREEENGRGNFPPRFSGLQFPNYSSELNVNALELDDSALYLCASSLKWTSGQETQYFGPGTRLLVL.

This clone was counted a single time. V and J are TRBV6-1 and TRBJ2-7; TRBD2 agrees at 14 bases. The CDR3 length is 16 residues. Per the germline V gene, CDR1 is MNHNS and CDR2 is SASEGT. Unmatched junction bases numbered 5, after V lost 1 base and J lost 6 bases. The CDR3 DNA reads TGTGCCAGCAGTGAAGAGGGGGGACTAGCGGGGGCCGAGCAGTACTTC. It encodes CASSEEGGLAGAEQYF.